A single sample gave rise to the 4 T cell receptor beta chains below, sequenced in a study of chemoradiotherapy in HPV16-positive cancers. Only in-frame clones appear in the TCRdb table, and some are missing; sequencing was by immunoSEQ multiplex PCR. Of approximately 9,000 clones listed, roughly 71% are singletons. The sample consisted of tumor tissue, taken from a patient who underwent chemoradiotherapy. The source of these receptors is a human donor with HPV-associated anogenital cancer.

This chain connects TRBV6-1 to TRBJ2-3; 11 bases map to TRBD1. This CDR3 contains 17 residues. Looked up from germline, CDR1 is MNHNS and CDR2 is SASEGT. J lost 4 bases, V lost 0 bases, and 6 bases had no gene match. The CDR3 is CASSEAVPGQGADTQYF. In nucleotides, the CDR3 is TGTGCCAGCAGTGAAGCCGTACCGGGACAGGGGGCAGATACGCAGTATTTT.

This clone appeared a few times. V and J are TRBV23-1 and TRBJ2-2; 9 nucleotides line up with TRBD2. TRBV23-1 is sorted into the ORF group, with uncertain function. V shed 8 bases and J 7 bases; nucleotides not matched to a gene: 8. This CDR3 spans 14 amino acids. The CDR3 region has the DNA TGCGCCAGCCGCGGGGGGGGAAAAGTCGGGGAGCTGTTTTTT. Amino acid sequence: CASRGGGKVGELFF.

V is TRBV5-1 and J is TRBJ2-5, with 8 bases aligning to TRBD2. The CDR3 spans 14 residues. Trimming cost V 4 bases and J 2 bases; bases outside gene matches: 4. Germline V gene sequence: CDR1 SGHRS, CDR2 YFSETQ. The CDR3, as DNA: TGCGCCAGCAGCCCCGGACTAGCTCAAGAGACCCAGTACTTC. Translating it yields CASSPGLAQETQYF. Full variable domain (remainder filled in from reference TRBV5-1 and TRBJ2-5): KAGVTQTPRYLIKTRGQQVTLSCSPISGHRSVSWYQQTPGQGLQFLFEYFSETQRNKGNFPGRFSGRQFSNSRSEMNVSTLELGDSALYLCASSPGLAQETQYFGPGTRLLVL.

This chain joins TRBV4-2 and TRBJ2-1, with 8 bases aligning to TRBD1. J was trimmed by 2 bases and V by 5 bases; bases with no gene match: 5. The CDR3 covers 15 residues. Germline CDR1 reads LGHNA; CDR2 reads YNFKEQ. CDR3 amino acids: CASSLDRDTYNEQFF. In DNA, the CDR3 is TGTGCCAGCAGCTTGGACAGGGACACCTACAATGAGCAGTTCTTC.